One sample yielded the 29 T cell receptor beta chains listed below, sequenced in a study of T-cell reconstitution after alpha-beta-depleted transplantation in children. The TCRbeta library incorporated unique molecular identifiers. Via MiXCR, TCRdb re-called the PCR reads, giving one row per CDR3 protein. The table records about 190,000 distinct CDR3 sequences, 11% of them present only once. The starting material was PBMCs, obtained before TCRalphabeta/CD19-depleted stem cell transplant. Receptor source: a boy younger than 10 with acute myeloid leukemia, due to receive a stem cell transplant.

This clonotype was seen repeatedly, ten times or more. The V and J genes are TRBV30 and TRBJ1-1, with D possibly matching TRBD1 (6 bases). V lost 2 bases to trimming and J lost 0 bases, with 7 bases between them. Germline V lookup: CDR1 GTSNPN, CDR2 SVGIG (reference sequence). The CDR3 has 13 amino acids. This CDR3 reads CAWSYRVNTEAFF. CDR3 in DNA: TGTGCCTGGAGTTACAGGGTGAACACTGAAGCTTTCTTT. The full variable domain, completed using reference TRBV30 and TRBJ1-1, is SQTIHQWPATLVQPVGSPLSLECTVEGTSNPNLYWYRQAAGRGLQLLFYSVGIGQISSEVPQNLSASRPQDRQFILSSKKLLLSDSGFYLCAWSYRVNTEAFFGQGTRLTVV.

As regards this clonotype: Relative to the germline gene, one junction end is altered; a read error may explain this. The V gene is TRBV28, the J gene TRBJ2-7, with D hard to call. The CDR3 spans 14 residues. Germline-derived CDR1 and CDR2 are MDHEN and SYDVKM. CDR3 in amino acids: CASSFPGSSYGQYF. The CDR3 DNA is TGTGCCAGCAGTTTTCCGGGTAGCTCCTACGGGCAGTACTTC.

This clonotype appeared many times. This rearrangement joins TRBV15 to TRBJ2-2; unclear D gene. Germline CDR1 LNHNV, CDR2 YYDKDF (reference sequence). The germline V and J ends were trimmed by 6 bases and 4 bases, with 15 bases remaining between them. This CDR3 has 15 amino acids. CDR3 residues: CATSGGRFRTGELFF. The CDR3 bases are TGTGCCACCAGTGGTGGGCGGTTTCGCACCGGGGAGCTGTTTTTT.

This clonotype showed up many times. The chain combines TRBV27 with TRBJ2-1, with D unclear. Trimming took off 6 bases at V and 4 bases at J, with 22 bases between the two ends. Per the germline V gene, CDR1 is MNHEY and CDR2 is SMNVEV (reference sequence). This CDR3 has 17 amino acids. The CDR3 DNA is TGTGCCAGCAGGAGTTTTTTGACAAAAGGCGAGTACAATGAGCAGTTCTTC. Translated, it gives CASRSFLTKGEYNEQFF.

This clonotype was detected many times. This sequence joins TRBV20-1 and TRBJ1-1; 9 bases fit TRBD1. Germline loops: CDR1 DFQATT, CDR2 SNEGSKA (reference sequence). This CDR3 has 14 amino acids. Losses at the gene ends were 3 bases for V and 0 bases for J; bases not matched to a gene: 2. The CDR3: CSARGDRVNTEAFF. In nucleotides, the CDR3 is TGCAGTGCTAGGGGGGACAGGGTGAACACTGAAGCTTTCTTT.

This clonotype has a handful of counts. V gene TRBV14 combines with J gene TRBJ2-1, with TRBD2 matching over 10 bases. CDR1 is SGHDN, CDR2 FVKESK, per germline. With 5 bases clipped from V and 3 bases from J, the junction kept 7 bases outside the gene matches. This CDR3 has 16 amino acids. The CDR3 DNA follows: TGTGCCAGCAGCTTCGGACTAGCGGTTTACTACAATGAGCAGTTCTTC. Translating it yields CASSFGLAVYYNEQFF.

This clonotype has a count of ten or more. This chain's CDR3 is CASSFHKNTGELFF. Written as DNA, the CDR3 is TGTGCCAGCAGTTTTCACAAGAACACCGGGGAGCTGTTTTTT. The V call is TRBV27, the J call TRBJ2-2; D uncertain. The V gene's germline CDR1 is MNHEY and CDR2 SMNVEV (reference sequence). This CDR3 comprises 14 residues. V gave up 3 bases and J gave up 1 base, with 6 bases separating them.

This clonotype was recorded at least ten times. The gene calls are TRBV7-2 and TRBJ1-3; weak D call: TRBD1 (5 bases). The germline CDR1 and CDR2 sequences are SGHTA and FQGNSA. The CDR3 is made up of 14 amino acids. The germline V and J ends were trimmed by 6 bases and 3 bases, with 12 bases remaining between them. The chain's CDR3 is CASRLSGGGNTIYF. CDR3 coding DNA: TGTGCCAGCAGGTTGAGCGGGGGTGGAAACACCATATATTTT.

Ten or more counts support this clonotype. The chain carries TRBV3-1 and TRBJ1-5; D remains unclear. CDR3 length: 13 amino acids. The germline V gene has CDR1 LGHDT and CDR2 YNNKEL (reference sequence). V was cut by 0 bases and J by 5 bases, with 5 bases left in between. For the CDR3, the DNA is TGTGCCAGCAGCCAAGACATCTATCAGCCCCAGCATTTT. Its protein product is CASSQDIYQPQHF.

With respect to this clonotype: This could be a read error, since a much larger clone is one nucleotide away. The rearrangement uses TRBV24-1 and TRBJ2-1; 8 bases line up with TRBD1. Looked up from germline, CDR1 is KGHDR and CDR2 is SFDVKD. The CDR3 runs 16 residues. CDR3 sequence reads: CATTDRTGQGDNEQFF. In nucleotides, the CDR3 is TGTGCCACCACTGATCGTACTGGACAGGGAGACAATGAGCAGTTCTTC.

This clonotype was counted ten times or more. The chain uses TRBV20-1 and TRBJ2-3, with 8 bases that match TRBD2. CDR1 and CDR2 (germline): DFQATT, SNEGSKA (reference sequence). After removal of 5 bases from V and 8 bases from J, the junction contained 12 bases not matched to a gene. The CDR3 contains 14 residues. CDR3: CSAQPGLGMGTQYF. The CDR3 DNA sequence: TGCAGTGCTCAACCGGGACTAGGGATGGGTACGCAGTATTTT.

Worth noting for this clonotype: This may arise from a read error, as a much more abundant clone is one base away. V and J are TRBV3-1 and TRBJ1-2, with 7 bases that match TRBD1. Germline V gives CDR1 LGHDT, CDR2 YNNKEL (reference sequence). The CDR3 contains 15 residues. The CDR3 DNA sequence: TGTGCCAGCAGCCAATATCGCTCGGACAGGACTGGCGACACCTTC. The encoded protein is CASSQYRSDRTGDTF. Based on the CDR3 plus reference TRBV3-1 and TRBJ1-2, the full variable domain is DTAVSQTPKYLVTQMGNDKSIKCEQNLGHDTMYWYKQDSKKFLKIMFSYNNKELIINETVPNRFSPKSPDKAHLNLHINSLELGDSAVYFCASSQYRSDRTGDTFGSGTRLTVV.

Many counts were recorded for this clonotype. The V gene is TRBV20-1, the J gene TRBJ2-7; 9 bases are shared with TRBD2. V lost 3 bases and J lost 2; bases outside the gene matches: 2. Germline CDR1 reads DFQATT; CDR2 reads SNEGSKA (reference sequence). This CDR3 is 13 amino acids long. This chain's CDR3 is CSARTSGTYEQYF. CDR3 coding DNA: TGCAGTGCTAGGACTAGCGGCACCTACGAGCAGTACTTC.

This clonotype was seen many times. The chain recombines TRBV29-1 with TRBJ2-5; 12 nucleotides line up with TRBD1. J lost 0 bases, V lost 6 bases, and 11 bases had no gene match. The CDR3 is 17 amino acids. CDR1 and CDR2 from the germline V gene are SQVTM and ANQGSEA. Here the CDR3 DNA reads TGCAGCGTCCCTCTCCGGGACAGGGGGCGGAACCAAGAGACCCAGTACTTC. Its protein is CSVPLRDRGRNQETQYF.

This clonotype has a handful of counts. The chain has TRBV7-2 and TRBJ2-7; 10 positions match TRBD2. The CDR3 totals 14 residues. J gave up 4 bases and V 7 bases, and 7 bases lay outside the gene matches. The germline gives CDR1 SGHTA, CDR2 FQGNSA. The CDR3 sequence: CASNSLAGPYEQYF. The CDR3 coding sequence is TGTGCCAGCAACTCACTAGCGGGACCATACGAGCAGTACTTC. The full variable domain, rest sourced from reference TRBV7-2 and TRBJ2-7, is GAGVSQSPSNKVTEKGKDVELRCDPISGHTALYWYRQSLGQGLEFLIYFQGNSAPDKSGLPSDRFSAERTGGSVSTLTIQRTQQEDSAVYLCASNSLAGPYEQYFGPGTRLTVT.

As regards this clonotype: With a much larger clone just one base away, this may be a read error. The J gene is TRBJ1-4, the V gene TRBV6-1, with D unclear. The CDR3 is 12 residues long. Germline assignment: CDR1 MNHNS and CDR2 SASEGT. CDR3 in DNA: TGTACCAGCAGTGAAGAAAGGTGGCAAAAACTGTTT. Encoded protein: CTSSEERWQKLF.

This clonotype was seen at least ten times. The J gene is TRBJ2-1, the V gene TRBV12-3 or TRBV12-4; 9 bases map to TRBD2. The J segment lost 7 bases and the V segment lost 4 bases, leaving 8 bases of the junction unmatched. The CDR3 contains 15 residues. The DNA of the CDR3 is TGTGCCAGCAGTTCCCTAGCGGGGCCCCAAAATGAGCAGTTCTTC. Translation: CASSSLAGPQNEQFF.

Ten or more counts support this clonotype. The rearrangement uses TRBV7-9 and TRBJ1-1, with TRBD1 matching over 7 bases. The germline V gene encodes CDR1 SEHNR and CDR2 FQNEAQ (reference sequence). CDR3 length equals 18 residues. V was clipped by 5 bases and J by 3 bases; unmatched bases: 18. The CDR3 spells CASSTMTGREKYDTEAFF. The CDR3 DNA follows: TGTGCCAGCAGCACTATGACAGGGAGGGAAAAGTACGACACTGAAGCTTTCTTT.

J is TRBJ2-1 and V is TRBV7-4; 16 nucleotides line up with TRBD2. This CDR3 region has 24 residues. Germline V CDR1 and CDR2: SGHVT, SQSDAQ. V lost 0 bases, J lost 0 bases, and 17 bases stayed unmatched. The CDR3 here is CASSLARLPGLAGGPSSSYNEQFF. The CDR3 bases are TGTGCCAGCAGCTTAGCACGTCTTCCGGGACTAGCGGGAGGGCCGTCAAGCTCCTACAATGAGCAGTTCTTC.

This clonotype was counted many times. The chain is built from TRBV12-3 or TRBV12-4 and TRBJ2-7, with 8 positions matching TRBD2. The CDR3 has 14 residues. V dropped 3 bases and J dropped 3; count of bases not matched to a gene: 4. The DNA of the CDR3 is TGTGCCAGCAGTTTTGGCGGGGGGAGCTACGAGCAGTACTTC. This sequence encodes CASSFGGGSYEQYF.

The table lists this clonotype with many counts. This chain connects TRBV6-2 or TRBV6-3 to TRBJ2-7; the D gene is possibly TRBD2 (6 bases). The CDR3 has 14 residues. Trimming left V 6 bases short and J 5 bases short, with 17 bases between. Germline V gives CDR1 MNHEY, CDR2 SVGEGT. Here the CDR3 reads CASRSLAYSDEQYF. For the CDR3, the DNA is TGTGCCAGCAGATCCCTAGCGTATAGCGACGAGCAGTACTTC.

At least ten counts were recorded for this clonotype. This sequence joins TRBV14 and TRBJ1-1; D is ambiguous. The germline CDR1 and CDR2 sequences are SGHDN and FVKESK. V lost 0 bases, J lost 4 bases, and 6 bases lay in between. This CDR3 comprises 13 residues. This CDR3 reads CASSQEWGTEAFF. The CDR3 DNA reads as TGTGCCAGCAGCCAAGAGTGGGGCACTGAAGCTTTCTTT.

This clonotype appeared many times. The J gene is TRBJ2-1, the V gene TRBV4-2, with a possible D match to TRBD2 (6 bases). The CDR3 covers 18 residues. Deletions cut 0 bases from V and 5 bases from J, with 20 bases between. CDR1 is LGHNA and CDR2 is YNFKEQ in the germline V gene. The CDR3: CASSQDAPDYTTNNEQFF. In DNA form, the CDR3 reads TGTGCCAGCAGCCAAGATGCCCCGGACTATACCACCAACAATGAGCAGTTCTTC.

In its sample, this clonotype was seen once. V and J are TRBV9 and TRBJ2-1; D possibly corresponds to TRBD2 (6 bases). CDR1 SGDLS and CDR2 YYNGEE come from the germline V gene. Deletions cut 4 bases from V and 1 base from J, with 9 bases between. This CDR3 is 14 amino acids long. The CDR3 spells CASSRETSYNEQFF. The CDR3 DNA follows: TGTGCCAGCAGCCGGGAGACGTCCTACAATGAGCAGTTCTTC.

This clonotype was observed at least ten times. This chain links TRBV30 with TRBJ1-5, with a possible D match to TRBD1 (5 bases). The CDR3 spans 13 residues. Trimming took off 5 bases at V and 7 bases at J, with 15 bases between the two ends. CDR1 and CDR2 (germline): GTSNPN, SVGIG (reference sequence). This chain's CDR3 is CAWAEQAGQPQHF. The CDR3 DNA reads TGTGCCTGGGCCGAACAGGCGGGGCAGCCCCAGCATTTT.

Ten or more counts support this clonotype. The chain is built from TRBV29-1 and TRBJ1-4; D gene uncertain. This CDR3 contains 14 residues. Germline V CDR1 and CDR2: SQVTM, ANQGSEA. V was trimmed by 5 bases and J by 6 bases, leaving 16 bases between them. The DNA of the CDR3 is TGCAGCGTTTCGGGAAGGCAGTCTGATGAAAAACTGTTTTTT. Protein product: CSVSGRQSDEKLFF.

The gene calls are TRBV23-1 and TRBJ1-5, with D unclear. TRBV23-1 falls under the ORF class, with uncertain function. The CDR3 has 14 residues. The ends were cut back, 0 bases at V and 4 bases at J, with 7 bases in the middle. CDR3 in amino acids: CASSQSHGNQPQHF. CDR3 in DNA: TGCGCCAGCAGTCAATCCCACGGGAATCAGCCCCAGCATTTT.

This clonotype was counted ten times or more. The chain joins TRBV20-1 to TRBJ2-5; D unresolved. Trimming pared 3 bases from V and 2 bases from J, leaving 16 bases between. The CDR3 runs to 15 residues. Germline loops: CDR1 DFQATT, CDR2 SNEGSKA (reference sequence). CDR3 DNA: TGCAGTGCTAGCCCGCCGCCCACTCAACAAGAGACCCAGTACTTC. Protein product: CSASPPPTQQETQYF.

This clonotype was detected many times. The chain recombines TRBV7-9 with TRBJ2-1; D possibly corresponds to TRBD2 (5 bases). V was cut by 0 bases and J by 7 bases, with 10 bases left in between. Germline-derived CDR1 and CDR2 are SEHNR and FQNEAQ (reference sequence). The CDR3 has 14 residues. In DNA, the CDR3 is TGTGCCAGCAGCTTAGCGTCGCTAGCTAATGAGCAGTTCTTC. It encodes CASSLASLANEQFF. Full variable domain (rest looked up from reference TRBV7-9 and TRBJ2-1): DTGVSQNPRHKITKRGQNVTFRCDPISEHNRLYWYRQTLGQGPEFLTYFQNEAQLEKSRLLSDRFSAERPKGSFSTLEIQRTEQGDSAMYLCASSLASLANEQFFGPGTRLTVL.